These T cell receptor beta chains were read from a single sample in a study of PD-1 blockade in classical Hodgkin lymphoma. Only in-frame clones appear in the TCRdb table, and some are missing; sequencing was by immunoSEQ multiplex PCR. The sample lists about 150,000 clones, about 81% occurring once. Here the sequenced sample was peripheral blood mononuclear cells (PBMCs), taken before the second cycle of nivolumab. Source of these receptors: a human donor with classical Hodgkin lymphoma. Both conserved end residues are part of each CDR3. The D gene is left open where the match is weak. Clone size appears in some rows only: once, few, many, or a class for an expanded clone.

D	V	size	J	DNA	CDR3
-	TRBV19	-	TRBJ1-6	TGTGCCAGTAGTTTGGAAAGATATTCACCCCTCCACTTT	CASSLERYSPLHF
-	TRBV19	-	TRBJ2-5	TGTGCCAGTAGTATATCGAAGGGGGAGGGACAAGAGACCCAGTACTTC	CASSISKGEGQETQYF
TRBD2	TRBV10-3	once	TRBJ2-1	TGTGCCATCAGCGACCCTCCGGGACTAGCGGGGGGGGCCAATGAGCAGTTCTTC	CAISDPPGLAGGANEQFF
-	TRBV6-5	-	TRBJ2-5	TGTGCCAGCAGTCGGGGGGCCCAAGAGACCCAGTACTTC	CASSRGAQETQYF
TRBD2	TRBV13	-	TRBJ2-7	TGTGCCAGCAGCTTAGTTGGACTAGCGGGGGGACCCTACGAGCAGTACTTC	CASSLVGLAGGPYEQYF
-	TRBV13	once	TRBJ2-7	TGTGCCAGCAGTAAGGAGCCCCCTCCCTACGAGCAGTACTTC	CASSKEPPPYEQYF
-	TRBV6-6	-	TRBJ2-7	TGTGCCAGCAGTTACAGGGGGAGGCAGTACTTC	CASSYRGRQYF
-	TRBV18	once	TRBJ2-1	TGTGCCAGCTCACTACCTGGCGTAGGGAGGACCTACAATGAGCAGTTCTTC	CASSLPGVGRTYNEQFF
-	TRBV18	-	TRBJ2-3	TGTGCCAGCTCACCACCGGGCACAGATACGCAGTATTTT	CASSPPGTDTQYF
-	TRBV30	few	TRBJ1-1	TGTGCCTGGAGTGTAAGTTACGGGACTGAAGCTTTCTTT	CAWSVSYGTEAFF
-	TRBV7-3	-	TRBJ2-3	TGTGCCAGCAGCTTAACAGGGGACACGACGCAGTATTTT	CASSLTGDTTQYF
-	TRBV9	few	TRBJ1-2	TGTGCCAGCAGCGTAGGGACATCCCATGGCTACACCTTC	CASSVGTSHGYTF
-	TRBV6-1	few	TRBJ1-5	TGTGCCAGCTGTCAGGGAGGCAATCAGCCCCAGCATTTT	CASCQGGNQPQHF
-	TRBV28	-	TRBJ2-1	TGTGCCAGCAGTTCCCGGTTAGTGGATGAGCAGTTCTTC	CASSSRLVDEQFF
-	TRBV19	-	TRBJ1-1	TGTGCCAGCACCCGGGGTACTGAAGCTTTCTTT	CASTRGTEAFF
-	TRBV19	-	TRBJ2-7	TGTGCCAGTAGTGGGTCGGCCACTACTTTTGGTGAGCAGTACTTC	CASSGSATTFGEQYF
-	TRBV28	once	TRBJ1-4	TGTGCCAGCAGTTTCCGGGGCCAGTGGGTTGCAACTAATGAAAAACTGTTTTTT	CASSFRGQWVATNEKLFF
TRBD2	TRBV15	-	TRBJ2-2	TGTGCCACCAGCGGCTATGGCGGGAGGGGAAGGACCGGGGAGCTGTTTTTT	CATSGYGGRGRTGELFF
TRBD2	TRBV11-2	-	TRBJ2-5	TGTGCCAGCAGCTTCCAGGGACTAGCGGGAGAGACCCAGTACTTC	CASSFQGLAGETQYF
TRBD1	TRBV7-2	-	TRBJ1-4	TGTGCCAGCAGCTGGACAGGGGGTGAAAAACTGTTTTTT	CASSWTGGEKLFF
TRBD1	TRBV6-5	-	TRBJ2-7	TGTGCCAGCAGGTTACAGGGGGCGTCCTCCTACGAGCAGTACTTC	CASRLQGASSYEQYF
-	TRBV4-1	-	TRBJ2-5	TGCGCCAGCAGCCCCGCATTCGAACAGGCCCCTTCGAGAGAGACCCAGTACTTC	CASSPAFEQAPSRETQYF
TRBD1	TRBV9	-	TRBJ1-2	TGTGCCAGCAGCGTAGGGGACAGGGTGAACTATGGCTACACCTTC	CASSVGDRVNYGYTF
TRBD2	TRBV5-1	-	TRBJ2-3	TGCGCCAGCAGCTTGGGGGCGGGAGGCTCCACAGATACGCAGTATTTT	CASSLGAGGSTDTQYF
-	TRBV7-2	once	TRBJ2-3	TGTGCCAGCAGCTTAGTCGGGGGCACAGATACGCAGTATTTT	CASSLVGGTDTQYF
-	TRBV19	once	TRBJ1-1	TGTGCCAGTAGTATAGGGGTCACACCACTCACTGAAGCTTTCTTT	CASSIGVTPLTEAFF
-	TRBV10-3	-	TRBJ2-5	TGTGCCATCAGTGAGTCGTCAACTTCAGAGACCCAGTACTTC	CAISESSTSETQYF
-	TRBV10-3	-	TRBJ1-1	TGTGCCATCAGTTTGCAGGGAGCCATGAACACTGAAGCTTTCTTT	CAISLQGAMNTEAFF
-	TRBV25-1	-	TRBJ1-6	TGTGCCAGCAGCTACCTGGAGAATTCACCCCTCCACTTT	CASSYLENSPLHF
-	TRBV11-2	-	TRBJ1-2	TGTGCCAGCAGCTCCATCCGTGGTAACTATGGCTACACCTTC	CASSSIRGNYGYTF
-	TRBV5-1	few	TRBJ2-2	TGCGCCAGCAGCTTTGGAGGGTACGACACCGGGGAGCTGTTTTTT	CASSFGGYDTGELFF
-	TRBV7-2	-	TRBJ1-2	TGTGCCAGCAGCTTAAACAGAGCTAACTATGGCTACACCTTC	CASSLNRANYGYTF
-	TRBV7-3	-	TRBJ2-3	TGTGCCAGCAGCCCGTCCACAGATACGCAGTATTTT	CASSPSTDTQYF
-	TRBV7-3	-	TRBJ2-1	TGTGCCAGCAGCTTGACGGGGAGCTCCTACAATGAGCAGTTCTTC	CASSLTGSSYNEQFF
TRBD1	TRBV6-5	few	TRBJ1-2	TGTGCCAGCAGTTACTCTGCAGGGGGCTATGGCTACACCTTC	CASSYSAGGYGYTF
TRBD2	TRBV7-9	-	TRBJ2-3	TGTGCCAGCAGCGCTCTAGCGGGGGGGCGAGATACGCAGTATTTT	CASSALAGGRDTQYF
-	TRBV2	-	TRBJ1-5	TGTGCCAGCAGTGATACGGTGGGGTATCAGCCCCAGCATTTT	CASSDTVGYQPQHF
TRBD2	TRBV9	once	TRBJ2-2	TGTGCCAGCAGCGTAGGTGGCGGGAGGGACGCCACCGGGGAGCTGTTTTTT	CASSVGGGRDATGELFF
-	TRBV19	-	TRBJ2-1	TGTGCCAGTAGTATCAGTCAGGGCGACAATGAGCAGTTCTTC	CASSISQGDNEQFF
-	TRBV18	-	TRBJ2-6	TGTGCCAGCTCTAAAGTTTATTCTGGGGCCAACGTCCTGACTTTC	CASSKVYSGANVLTF
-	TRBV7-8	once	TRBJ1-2	TGTGCCAGCAGCTTATCAAGCTCGAACTATGGCTACACCTTC	CASSLSSSNYGYTF
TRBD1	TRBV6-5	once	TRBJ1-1	TGTGCCAGCAGCCGCACGAAAGGGGGCTGGACTGAAGCTTTCTTT	CASSRTKGGWTEAFF
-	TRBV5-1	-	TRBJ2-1	TGCGCCAGCAGCCCCGACAATTTTACGTACAATGAGCAGTTCTTC	CASSPDNFTYNEQFF
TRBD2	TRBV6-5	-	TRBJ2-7	TGTGCCAGCAGTTCCGCCGGGGGGGCCTACGAGCAGTACTTC	CASSSAGGAYEQYF
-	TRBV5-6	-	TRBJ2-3	TGTGCCAGCAGCTTGGGTGCCGGACAGTTAAGTCATACGCAGTATTTT	CASSLGAGQLSHTQYF